Below are 23 T cell receptor delta chains sequenced from a single sample in a study of γδ T cells in repeated Plasmodium falciparum infection. TCRdb called clones from the multiplex PCR reads again using CATT. The data show over 55,000 delta-chain clones, over 1.5% seen once. Bulk repertoires came from Vgamma9/Vdelta2+ or Vdelta2-negative gammadelta T cells flow-sorted from PBMC. Sequences were obtained from gamma-delta T cells from blood. The source is a pool of human donors (malaria-infected and uninfected, not separated).

This clone has just a few counts. A far larger clone is only one base removed, so a read error is likely. Distinct nucleotide sequences in the sample also encode this CDR3. This chain connects TRDV2 to TRDJ1, with unresolved D. The CDR3 covers 16 residues. In germline, CDR1 is GEAIGNYY, CDR2 EKD. The V and J ends lost 3 bases and 3 bases respectively, with 19 bases between them. The CDR3 spells CACDSRTTGGSDKLIF. The CDR3 bases are TGTGCCTGTGACTCCCGTACTACGGGTGGCTCCGATAAACTCATCTTT.

This clone came up many times. With only one base between it and a far larger clone, this is likely a read error. Other nucleotide sequences in the sample specify the same CDR3. V and J are TRDV2 and TRDJ1; TRDD3 matches 10 bases. In the absence of a J gene in TCRdb, the DNA was matched to germline to assign it here. Germline CDR1 and CDR2: GEAIGNYY and EKD. This CDR3 contains 18 residues. CDR3 protein: CACDHSSLGDPYTDKLIF. The CDR3 nucleotides read TGTGCTTGTGACCATTCTTCACTGGGGGATCCGTACACCGATAAACTCATCTTT.

This clone was counted ten times or more. The TCRdb protein comes from a much larger clone and disagrees with this DNA's translation at residue 10, likely due to a read error; the protein given here is derived from the DNA. The rearrangement joins TRDV2 to TRDJ2, with TRDD3 identical over 8 bases. As TCRdb names no J gene, one was assigned here on the basis of a DNA match to germline. Trimming removed 2 bases from V and 1 base from J; junction bases left unmatched: 11. The length of the CDR3 is 18 residues. CDR1 and CDR2 (germline): GEAIGNYY, EKD. The CDR3 loop reads CACDRMGDPYLLTAQLFF. CDR3 sequence (DNA): TGTGCCTGTGACAGAATGGGGGATCCTTACCTTTTGACAGCACAACTCTTCTTT.

About this clone itself: An end of the junction does not agree with germline; a read error may underlie this. The genes are TRDV1 and TRDJ1; 9 positions match TRDD3. The germline CDR1 and CDR2 sequences are TSWWSYY and QGS. This CDR3 is 23 amino acids long. The CDR3 is CALGELLLRSSTVLGDNSGGLTF. Written as DNA, the CDR3 is TGTGCTCTTGGGGAGCTACTTTTAAGGTCCTCTACCGTACTGGGGGACAACTCCGGGGGGCTCACCTTT.

This clone has at least ten counts. This sequence is one base from a far larger clone and is likely a read error. The sample holds other DNA sequences that translate to the same CDR3. The chain recombines TRDV2 with TRDJ1, with D maybe TRDD3 (5 bases). Germline values: CDR1 GEAIGNYY, CDR2 EKD. The CDR3 runs to 17 residues. CDR3 in DNA: TGTGCCTGTGACCGGGTTCCCGGGGTGGGGTCCCCCGATAAACTCATTTTT. It codes for CACDRVPGVGSPDKLIF.

Details on this clone: This likely reflects a read error, since a far larger clone is one base away. At the DNA level, this CDR3 is encoded by other sequences in the same sample as well. The chain couples TRDV1 to TRDJ1; 9 positions match TRDD3. The CDR3 length is 20 residues. The germline V gene has CDR1 TSWWSYY and CDR2 QGS. Germline trimming cut 4 bases from V and 8 bases from J; bases unmatched to any gene: 26. The CDR3 reads CALGVGLRFVLGDPIDKLIF. The CDR3 bases are TGTGCTCTTGGGGTGGGGCTACGTTTCGTACTGGGGGACCCGATCGACAAACTCATCTTT.

This clone was seen ten or more times. The amino acid sequence in TCRdb belongs to a much larger clone and departs from this DNA's translation at residue 8, likely a sequencing read error; the sequence shown is translated from the DNA. This rearrangement joins TRDV1 to TRDJ2; D unresolved. CDR3 length equals 20 residues. Trimming pared 0 bases from V and 0 bases from J, leaving 20 bases between. Germline V gene sequence: CDR1 TSWWSYY, CDR2 QGS. CDR3 residues: CALGELGPSLLRALTAQLFF. CDR3 nucleotide sequence: TGTGCTCTTGGGGAACTTGGCCCCAGCCTCCTCAGGGCTTTGACAGCACAACTCTTCTTT.

On this clone: This DNA's translation and the protein TCRdb lists, from a much larger clone, do not match at residue 8, likely due to a read error; the protein shown is translated from the DNA. The chain has TRDV1 and TRDJ1; 10 positions agree with TRDD3. The ends lost 4 bases at V and 0 bases at J; junction bases unmatched: 26. CDR1 is TSWWSYY and CDR2 is QGS in the germline V gene. The CDR3 is 23 residues long. CDR3 coding DNA: TGTGCTCTTGGGGGTACTTCCGTTCCTTTACTCTACTGGGGGATTAGGTACACCGATAAACTCATCTTT. This codes for CALGGTSVPLLYWGIRYTDKLIF.

This clone came up a few times. TCRdb attributes to this sequence the protein of a much larger clone, which differs from the DNA translation at residue 20; a read error is likely, and the protein displayed is translated from the DNA. The rearrangement uses TRDV1 and TRDJ2, with 12 bases that match TRDD3. Germline CDR1 and CDR2: TSWWSYY and QGS. The CDR3 totals 23 residues. The CDR3: CALGAFKPTLGDTPPLLTAKLFF. In nucleotides, the CDR3 is TGTGCTCTTGGGGCCTTCAAACCTACACTGGGGGATACCCCTCCCCTCCTAACAGCAAAACTCTTCTTT.

This clone was counted a few times. The translation of this DNA and the TCRdb protein of a much larger clone differ at residue 13, probably owing to a read error; the protein shown here is translated from the DNA. The genes are TRDV1 and TRDJ1; possible D gene TRDD2, 7 bases. The length of the CDR3 is 23 residues. CDR1 is TSWWSYY and CDR2 is QGS in the germline V gene. V was pared by 4 bases and J by 2 bases, with 38 bases between. CDR3 nucleotides: TGTGCTCTTGGGGCGCGACTTCCTATCCCGTACTGGAGGATACCGAACTTTACCGATAAACTCATCTTT. It translates to CALGARLPIPYWRIPNFTDKLIF.

This clone has ten or more counts. TCRdb lists the protein of a much larger clone for this DNA, which differs at residue 10, so this is likely a read error; the protein given here is translated from the DNA itself. This sequence joins TRDV1 and TRDJ3, with TRDD3 matching 8 bases. This CDR3 has 18 amino acids. Germline V gene lookup returns CDR1 TSWWSYY and CDR2 QGS. After removal of 0 bases from V and 2 bases from J, the junction contained 3 bases not matched to a gene. CDR3 amino acids: CALGELGDSPWDTRQMFF. The DNA for the CDR3 is TGTGCTCTTGGGGAACTGGGGGATAGCCCCTGGGACACCCGACAGATGTTTTTC.

Turning to this clone: Since a far larger clone is one base different, this is likely a read error. At the DNA level, this CDR3 is encoded by other sequences in the same sample as well. V usage is TRDV1 and J usage is TRDJ1; D is possibly TRDD2 (5 bases). This CDR3 has 21 amino acids. Germline assignment: CDR1 TSWWSYY and CDR2 QGS. The CDR3, as DNA: TGTGCTCTTGGGGAACTACTATTCGCCTACGTTGTTCCGCAGTACACCGACAAACTCATCTTT. Its protein is CALGELLFAYVVPQYTDKLIF.

The sample holds a few counts of this clone. TCRdb assigns this DNA the protein of a much larger clone, which departs from its translation at residue 18; this likely reflects a read error, and the protein shown comes from translating the DNA. This rearrangement joins TRDV3 to TRDJ1, with 11 bases matching TRDD3. CDR1 is TVYSNPD, CDR2 GDNSRS, per germline (reference sequence). CDR3 length equals 20 residues. CDR3 DNA: TGTGCCTCTTTTTCCTACGTTCGGGCTGGGGGATACCTATACACCGATAAACCCATCTTT. This codes for CASFSYVRAGGYLYTDKPIF.

This clone has a count of ten or more. TCRdb's protein for this DNA is that of a much larger clone and differs from the translation at residue 9, likely a read error; the protein shown is the DNA translation. The rearrangement joins TRDV1 to TRDJ1; no definite D call. The CDR3 extends over 12 amino acids. Germline CDR1 TSWWSYY, CDR2 QGS. Trimming pared 1 base from V and 9 bases from J, leaving 9 bases between. CDR3 loop: CALGERRHELIF. In nucleotides, the CDR3 is TGTGCTCTTGGGGAACGTCGACATGAACTCATCTTT.

This clone has a handful of counts. For this DNA, TCRdb reports the protein of a much larger clone, which diverges at residue 3, most likely from a read error; the protein presented here is translated directly from the DNA. The V and J genes are TRDV1 and TRDJ1, with 9 bases matching TRDD2. The J gene is not listed in TCRdb, so it was assigned here from a DNA match to germline. Germline-derived CDR1 and CDR2 are TSWWSYY and QGS. The CDR3 sequence is 20 residues long. CDR3 in amino acids: CAPGEPSYGPWGPLADKLIF. DNA of the CDR3: TGTGCTCCTGGGGAACCTTCCTACGGGCCCTGGGGGCCTTTGGCCGATAAACTCATCTTT.

There are a few counts of this clone. The translation of this DNA and the TCRdb protein of a much larger clone differ at residue 19, probably owing to a read error; the protein shown here is translated from the DNA. This chain uses TRDV3 with TRDJ1; the D gene is possibly TRDD3 (6 bases). CDR1 is TVYSNPD and CDR2 is GDNSRS in the germline V gene (reference sequence). The CDR3 extends over 22 amino acids. CDR3 sequence: CAFREGRFSPFWGPGRTDELIF. The CDR3 bases are TGTGCCTTTCGTGAAGGGCGCTTCTCCCCTTTCTGGGGTCCAGGGAGAACCGATGAACTCATCTTT.

This clone occurred many times. The protein recorded in TCRdb matches a much larger clone and deviates from this DNA's translation at residue 3, suggesting a read error; the protein here is obtained by translating the DNA. The V gene is TRDV1, the J gene TRDJ1, with 11 bases aligning to TRDD3. Germline V gene lookup returns CDR1 TSWWSYY and CDR2 QGS. The CDR3 has 14 amino acids. V was pared by 10 bases and J by 4 bases, with 8 bases of the junction left unmatched. In DNA, the CDR3 is TGTGCTCCCCTGGGGGATACCGGCTTCGATAAACTCATCTTT. It translates to CAPLGDTGFDKLIF.

In the case of this clone: The protein held in TCRdb is that of a much larger clone and does not match this DNA's translation at residue 8, likely because of a read error; the protein shown is translated from the DNA. The chain carries TRDV2 and TRDJ1; weak D call: TRDD3 (6 bases). TCRdb offers no J gene call, so here the DNA was matched to germline to obtain one. Looked up from germline, CDR1 is GEAIGNYY and CDR2 is EKD. V shed 3 bases and J shed 0 bases, with 28 bases lying between them. The CDR3 covers 20 residues. CDR3 sequence: CACDARASLRRIQHTDKLIF. CDR3 sequence (DNA): TGTGCCTGTGACGCCAGGGCCTCCCTACGAAGGATACAGCACACCGATAAACTCATCTTT.

This clone was seen only a few times. This likely reflects a read error, since a far larger clone is one base away. The sample holds other DNA sequences that translate to the same CDR3. V and J are TRDV1 and TRDJ1; 10 nucleotides align to TRDD3. CDR3 length: 19 amino acids. From germline, CDR1 is TSWWSYY and CDR2 QGS. Trimming took 4 bases from V and 0 from J; bases not matched to a gene: 14. CDR3 sequence: CALGGKLGGYDMYTDKLIF. The CDR3 nucleotides are TGTGCTCTTGGGGGCAAACTGGGGGGATACGATATGTACACCGATAAACTCATCTTT.

Note on this clone: TCRdb has a much larger clone's protein, which differs at residue 7 from the translation of this DNA, likely because of a read error; what is shown is the protein translated from the DNA. The chain couples TRDV1 to TRDJ2, with D perhaps matching TRDD2 (6 bases). CDR1 TSWWSYY and CDR2 QGS come from the germline V gene. V lost 2 bases to trimming and J lost 9 bases, with 31 bases between them. The CDR3 runs 20 residues. The chain's CDR3 is CALGEASSVFRLPGITQLFF. The CDR3 DNA reads TGTGCTCTTGGGGAAGCCAGTTCGGTTTTTCGACTTCCTGGTATAACACAACTCTTCTTT.

About this clone itself: It differs at one base from a far larger clone, so likely a read error. The sample has other DNA sequences that encode this CDR3 too. The chain carries TRDV1 and TRDJ1; D uncertain. V was trimmed by 0 bases and J by 0 bases, leaving 35 bases between them. Germline lookup yields CDR1 TSWWSYY and CDR2 QGS. The CDR3 consists of 24 residues. The CDR3 sequence: CALGELLEFVSGWSGGSYTDKLIF. CDR3 in DNA: TGTGCTCTTGGGGAACTATTGGAGTTTGTGTCCGGGTGGTCTGGAGGATCCTACACCGATAAACTCATCTTT.

This clone has just a few counts. For this DNA, TCRdb reports the protein of a much larger clone, which diverges at residue 17, most likely from a read error; the protein presented here is translated directly from the DNA. V usage is TRDV1 and J usage is TRDJ1; maybe TRDD2 (6 bases). In the absence of a J gene in TCRdb, the DNA was matched to germline to assign it here. The germline CDR1 and CDR2 sequences are TSWWSYY and QGS. The length of the CDR3 is 20 residues. In DNA, the CDR3 is TGTGCTCTTGGGGAACCCCCGGAAGACCTTCCCCAAAAGTACACCGATGAACTCATCTTT. As protein: CALGEPPEDLPQKYTDELIF.

This clone was counted at least ten times. The protein TCRdb gives is from a much larger clone and does not agree with this DNA's translation at residue 16, likely a read error; the protein shown here comes from the DNA. The V and J genes are TRDV1 and TRDJ3, with D perhaps TRDD3 (7 bases). The J gene, absent from TCRdb, was called here by matching the DNA to germline. The germline V gene encodes CDR1 TSWWSYY and CDR2 QGS. The CDR3 length is 24 residues. V shed 4 bases and J shed 2 bases, with 33 bases lying between them. The CDR3 DNA is TGTGCTCTTGGGGTCCCACGCCTGATGGAAATACTGGGGAAGGGTCCCTGGGACACCCGACAGATGTTTTTC. Amino acids: CALGVPRLMEILGKGPWDTRQMFF.